Given below is one TCR beta chain in context. This entry comes from a study of shared clonotypes between healthy human individuals. Each subset's genomic DNA was split evenly across several immunoSEQ plates. The assay was immunoSEQ multiplex PCR, and TCRdb's table has in-frame clones only and misses some. The sample includes around 650,000 clones, around 96% of them seen just once. CD8 cells classed as naive were CD45RO-negative and positively selected for CCR7, excluding terminally differentiated effector memory CD45RA+ cells. The sequencing sample was made of naive CD8+ T cells sorted from blood. This sequence was found in a woman aged 30 to 39 in good health.

The CDR3 is CASSLDTTNTGELFF. The CDR3 DNA follows: TGTGCCAGCAGCCTTGACACCACGAACACCGGGGAGCTGTTTTTT. V gene TRBV5-5 combines with J gene TRBJ2-2; D is undetermined. This CDR3 contains 15 residues. Germline V CDR1 and CDR2: SGHKS, YYEKEE (reference sequence). V dropped 4 bases and J dropped 0 bases, with 10 bases sitting between them.